These 9 T cell receptor beta chains were sequenced from one sample in a study of T-cell memory formation after mild COVID-19. Each CDR3 protein is one row after TCRdb ran MiXCR on the 5' RACE reads. The table includes about 110,000 distinct CDR3 sequences, around 15% detected once. The sequenced material came from PBMCs or a T cell subset sorted from them (not recorded which). The receptors were sampled from an adult woman who had mild COVID-19 (a few samples of this study predate the infection). Cell type and time point are not known.

The rearrangement links TRBV30 to TRBJ2-3, with 9 bases matching TRBD2. V lost 3 bases to trimming and J lost 1 base; unmatched junction nucleotides: 2. This CDR3 region has 14 residues. Per the germline V gene, CDR1 is GTSNPN and CDR2 is SVGIG (reference sequence). Here the CDR3 DNA reads TGTGCCTGGAGGATAGCGGGGGGCACAGATACGCAGTATTTT. Its translation is CAWRIAGGTDTQYF. The entire variable domain, with the rest obtained from reference TRBV30 and TRBJ2-3, is as follows: SQTIHQWPATLVQPVGSPLSLECTVEGTSNPNLYWYRQAAGRGLQLLFYSVGIGQISSEVPQNLSASRPQDRQFILSSKKLLLSDSGFYLCAWRIAGGTDTQYFGPGTRLTVL.

The rearrangement joins TRBV30 to TRBJ1-1, with D perhaps TRBD1 (6 bases). CDR3 length equals 14 residues. Germline V gives CDR1 GTSNPN, CDR2 SVGIG (reference sequence). With 0 bases removed from V and 8 bases from J, the gap between germline ends came to 16 bases. The CDR3 reads CAWSVQGGVMEAFF. The CDR3 DNA sequence: TGTGCCTGGAGTGTACAAGGGGGGGTAATGGAAGCTTTCTTT.

The chain combines TRBV9 with TRBJ1-1; the match to TRBD1 covers 7 bases. After removal of 2 bases from V and 7 bases from J, the junction contained 8 bases not matched to a gene. The germline V gene encodes CDR1 SGDLS and CDR2 YYNGEE. This CDR3 contains 14 residues. CDR3 nucleotides: TGTGCCAGCAGCGTCAGGGGGGACCCCCTTGAAGCTTTCTTT. It is translated as CASSVRGDPLEAFF.

This clonotype showed up just a few times. This chain joins TRBV6-5 and TRBJ2-1; maybe TRBD2 (6 bases). This CDR3 has 13 amino acids. CDR1 MNHEY and CDR2 SVGAGI come from the germline V gene. The germline V and J ends were trimmed by 5 bases and 6 bases, with 11 bases remaining between them. CDR3 in DNA: TGTGCCAGCAGTACCATGGGGGGCAATGAGCAGTTCTTC. As protein: CASSTMGGNEQFF.

The rearrangement uses TRBV13 and TRBJ2-1; D tentatively reads TRBD1 or TRBD2 (5 bases each). The germline CDR1 and CDR2 sequences are PRHDT and FYEKMQ (reference sequence). Trimming left V 5 bases short and J 0 bases short, with 14 bases between. The CDR3 has 16 amino acids. For the CDR3, the DNA is TGTGCCAGCAGCATCGGGGCGGCTCCCTCCTACAATGAGCAGTTCTTC. Translation: CASSIGAAPSYNEQFF.

This sequence joins TRBV9 and TRBJ2-3, with D maybe TRBD2 (6 bases). Deletions cut 0 bases from V and 2 bases from J, with 16 bases between. The length of the CDR3 is 17 residues. Per germline, CDR1 SGDLS and CDR2 YYNGEE. CDR3 sequence: CASSVAWRDGATDTQYF. CDR3 DNA sequence: TGTGCCAGCAGCGTAGCTTGGCGGGATGGCGCCACAGATACGCAGTATTTT.

This clonotype was seen a handful of times. V gene TRBV4-1 combines with J gene TRBJ1-1, with D perhaps matching TRBD1 (5 bases). Germline V gives CDR1 MGHRA, CDR2 YSYEKL. The CDR3 runs 15 residues. V lost 1 base, J lost 1 base, and 10 bases lay in between. CDR3 coding DNA: TGCGCCAGCAGCCAAGTCTTCACAGGGAACACTGAAGCTTTCTTT. This gives the protein CASSQVFTGNTEAFF.

The gene calls are TRBV7-9 and TRBJ2-5; no clear D gene. The CDR3 runs to 14 residues. Germline V gene lookup returns CDR1 SEHNR and CDR2 FQNEAQ (reference sequence). The V and J ends lost 1 base and 4 bases respectively, with 10 bases between them. The CDR3 loop reads CASSLEGLRETQYF. CDR3 bases: TGTGCCAGCAGCTTAGAAGGGTTGAGAGAGACCCAGTACTTC.

The CDR3 protein is CASSSGQGYSPLHF. In DNA form, the CDR3 reads TGTGCCAGCAGCTCGGGACAGGGGTATTCACCCCTCCACTTT. This chain uses TRBV7-6 with TRBJ1-6, with TRBD1 identical over 10 bases. The CDR3 is made up of 14 amino acids. Looked up from germline, CDR1 is SGHVS and CDR2 is FNYEAQ. Germline trimming cut 4 bases from V and 8 bases from J; bases unmatched to any gene: 2. Full variable domain (remainder filled in from reference TRBV7-6 and TRBJ1-6): GAGVSQSPRYKVTKRGQDVALRCDPISGHVSLYWYRQALGQGPEFLTYFNYEAQQDKSGLPNDRFSAERPEGSISTLTIQRTEQRDSAMYRCASSSGQGYSPLHFGNGTRLTVT.